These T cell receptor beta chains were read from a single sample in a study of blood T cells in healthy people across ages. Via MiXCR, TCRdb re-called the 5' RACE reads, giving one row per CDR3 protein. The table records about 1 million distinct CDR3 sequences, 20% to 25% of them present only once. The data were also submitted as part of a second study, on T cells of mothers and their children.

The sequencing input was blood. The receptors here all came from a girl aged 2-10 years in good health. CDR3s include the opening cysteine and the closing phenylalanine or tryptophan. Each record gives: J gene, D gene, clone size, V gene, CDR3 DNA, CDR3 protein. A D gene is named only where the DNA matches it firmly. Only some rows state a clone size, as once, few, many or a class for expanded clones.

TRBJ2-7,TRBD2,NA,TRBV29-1,TGCAGCGTTGAAGTCCTCGGGGCCAGCGGGGGGCTTTACGAGCAGTACTTC,CSVEVLGASGGLYEQYF
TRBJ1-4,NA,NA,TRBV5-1,TGCGCCAGCAGCCCAAGTATCAGTACTAATGAAAAACTGTTTTTT,CASSPSISTNEKLFF
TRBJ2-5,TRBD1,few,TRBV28,TGTGCCAGCAGAAGACAGGGCCAAGAGACCCAGTACTTC,CASRRQGQETQYF
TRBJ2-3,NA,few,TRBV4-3,TGCGCCAGCAGCCAGCTCGGTGACTACCCCACAGATACGCAGTATTTT,CASSQLGDYPTDTQYF
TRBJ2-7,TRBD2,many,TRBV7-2,TGTGCCAGCAGCCTGGGACTAGCGGGCAGGGAGCAGTACTTC,CASSLGLAGREQYF
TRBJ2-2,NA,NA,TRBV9,TGTGCCAGCAGCGTAGAGGTCACAGGTACCTACACCGGGGAGCTGTTTTTT,CASSVEVTGTYTGELFF
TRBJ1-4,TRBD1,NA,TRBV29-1,TGCAGCGTTGAAGTTCCGCGGGACAGGGATATGGAAAAACTGTTTTTT,CSVEVPRDRDMEKLFF
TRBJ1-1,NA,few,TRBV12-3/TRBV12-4,TGTGCCAGCAGTTTTTTCAACGGCGCTGAAGCTTTCTTT,CASSFFNGAEAFF
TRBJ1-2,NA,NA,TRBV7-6,TGTGCCAGCAGCTTTTCACAGGGAGGGGGCTACACCTTC,CASSFSQGGGYTF
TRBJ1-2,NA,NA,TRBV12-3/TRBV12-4,TGTGCCAGCAGTTTAGCGCTACAGGCCTATGGCTACACCTTC,CASSLALQAYGYTF
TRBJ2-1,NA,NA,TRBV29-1,TGCAGCGCATTGCATTATGAGCAGTTCTTC,CSALHYEQFF
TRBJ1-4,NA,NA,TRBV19,TGTGCCAGTAGCCAGCCGGCAGGGGCCGGGGAAAAACTGTTTTTT,CASSQPAGAGEKLFF
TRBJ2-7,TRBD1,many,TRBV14,TGTGCCAGCAGGACAGGGAGCTCCTACGAGCAGTACTTC,CASRTGSSYEQYF
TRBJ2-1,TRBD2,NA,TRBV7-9,TGTGCCAGCAGCTCAGGCTTAGCGGGAGGGCCTCTCAATGAGCAGTTCTTC,CASSSGLAGGPLNEQFF
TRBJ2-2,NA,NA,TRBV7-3,TGTGCCAGCAGCGCGTTAGGGGGGACCGGGGAGCTGTTTTTT,CASSALGGTGELFF
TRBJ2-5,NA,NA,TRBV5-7,TGTGCCAGCAGCTTTGTTCAGGGAGGTCAAGAGACCCAGTACTTC,CASSFVQGGQETQYF
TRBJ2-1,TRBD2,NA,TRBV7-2,TGTGCCAGCAGCTTAGCCCTAGCGGGGGTGCGCCCCGATGAGCAGTTCTTC,CASSLALAGVRPDEQFF
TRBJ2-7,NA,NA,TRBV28,TGTGCCAGCAGTTTAGCGGGAATTACCGATTACGAGCAGTACTTC,CASSLAGITDYEQYF
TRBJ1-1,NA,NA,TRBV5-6,TGTGCCAGCAGCTTTCTCAGGGATAATGAAGCTTTCTTT,CASSFLRDNEAFF
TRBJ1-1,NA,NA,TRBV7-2,TGTGCCAGCAGCCGATCCGCAGTCCAGGGCACTGAAGCTTTCTTT,CASSRSAVQGTEAFF
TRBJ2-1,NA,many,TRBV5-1,TGTGCCAGCAGCTTAGTAGGGGATGAGCAGTTCTTC,CASSLVGDEQFF
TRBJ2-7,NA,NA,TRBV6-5,TGTGCCAGCAGTTACTCAGGGACACCTAAGAACGAGCAGTACTTC,CASSYSGTPKNEQYF
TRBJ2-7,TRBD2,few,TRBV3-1,TGTGCCAGCAGCCAAGATTTCGGAGCTAGCGGATCATACGAGCAGTACTTC,CASSQDFGASGSYEQYF
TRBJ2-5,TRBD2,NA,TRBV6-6,TGTGCCAGCGAACTAGCGGGAGAGAAAGTTTACTTC,CASELAGEKVYF
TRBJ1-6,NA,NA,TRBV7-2,TGTGCCAGCAGCTTAGTCGCAGGGGAAAATTCACCCCTCCACTTT,CASSLVAGENSPLHF
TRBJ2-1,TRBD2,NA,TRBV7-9,TGTGCCAGCAGCCCTAGCGGGGGGGCCGAAATTGACTTCTTC,CASSPSGGAEIDFF
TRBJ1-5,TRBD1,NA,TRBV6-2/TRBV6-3,TGTGCCAGCAGTTACACGCTCCGCGACAGGGGAGGTGGAATGGGCAATCAGCCCCAGCATTTT,CASSYTLRDRGGGMGNQPQHF
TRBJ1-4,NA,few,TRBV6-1,TGTGCCAGCAGTGTTACTAATGAAAAACTGTTTTTT,CASSVTNEKLFF
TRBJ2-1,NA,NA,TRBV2,TGTGCCAGCAGTATACCCCCGGGGGCCGGAGCTGAGCAGTTCTTC,CASSIPPGAGAEQFF
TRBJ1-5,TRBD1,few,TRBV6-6,TGTGCCAGCAGTGAGGACAGGGAGGGCAATCAGCCCCAGCATTTT,CASSEDREGNQPQHF
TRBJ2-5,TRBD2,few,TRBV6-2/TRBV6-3,TGTGCCAGCAGTCAACCGGGACTAGCGGGAGAAGAGACCCAGTACTTC,CASSQPGLAGEETQYF
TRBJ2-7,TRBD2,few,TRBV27,TGTGCCAGCAGTTTATCAGGGCTAGCGGGATTATACGAGCAGTACTTC,CASSLSGLAGLYEQYF
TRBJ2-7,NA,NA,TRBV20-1,TGCAGTGCTAGAGATTCAGGGGGGGGCGTCTACGAGCAGTACTTC,CSARDSGGGVYEQYF
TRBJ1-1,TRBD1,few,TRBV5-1,TGCGCCAGCAGCTTGTGGACAGGGACTATGAACACTGAAGCTTTCTTT,CASSLWTGTMNTEAFF
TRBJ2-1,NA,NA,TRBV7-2,TGTGCCAGCAGCTTAGGGTTCAGGGAGCAGTTCTTC,CASSLGFREQFF
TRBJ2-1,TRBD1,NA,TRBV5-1,TGCGCCAGCAGCTGGGGCGGACAGGCGAGCAATGAGCAGTTCTTC,CASSWGGQASNEQFF
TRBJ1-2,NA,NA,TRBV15,TGTGCCACCGGAGTGGAAGGCTACACCTTC,CATGVEGYTF
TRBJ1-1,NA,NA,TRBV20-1,TGCAGTGCTAGAGATCGAAGTCGGGGGAGTGGGACTGAAGCTTTCTTT,CSARDRSRGSGTEAFF
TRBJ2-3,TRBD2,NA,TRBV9,TGTGCCAGCAGCGCTGCGACTAGCGGGGGACCAGATACGCAGTATTTT,CASSAATSGGPDTQYF
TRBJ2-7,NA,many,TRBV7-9,TGTGCCAGCAGTTCCACCGGGACCTCCTACGAGCAGTACTTC,CASSSTGTSYEQYF
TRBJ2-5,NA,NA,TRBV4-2,TGTGCCAGCAGCCAGACACAGGGAGGGACCCAGTACTTC,CASSQTQGGTQYF
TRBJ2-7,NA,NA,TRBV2,TGTGCCAGCAGTGAAGCGGCCCTTTGGGTCGAGCAGTACTTC,CASSEAALWVEQYF
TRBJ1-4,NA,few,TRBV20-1,TGCAGTGCTAGAGCGGCCCAGGAAACCAAACTGTTTTTT,CSARAAQETKLFF
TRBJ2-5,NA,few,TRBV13,TGTGCCAGCAGGCAAACAGGGCCCGAGGAGACCCAGTACTTC,CASRQTGPEETQYF
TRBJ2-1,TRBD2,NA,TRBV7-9,TGTGCCAGCAGCCGTCTCACTAGCGGGGAGCTAGATGAGCAGTTCTTC,CASSRLTSGELDEQFF
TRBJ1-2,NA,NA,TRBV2,TGTGCCATTCGAAAGAACTATGGCTACACCTTC,CAIRKNYGYTF
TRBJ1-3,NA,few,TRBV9,TGTGCCAGCAGCGCTCCTACGCGGGGTGGAAACACCATATATTTT,CASSAPTRGGNTIYF
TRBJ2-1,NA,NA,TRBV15,TGTGCCACCAGCAGCCCTTTAACTAGCATCTATGAGCAGTTCTTC,CATSSPLTSIYEQFF
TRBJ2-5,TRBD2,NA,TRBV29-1,TGCAGCGTTGTAATGTTGGCTAGCGGGGTGCGAGAGACCCAGTACTTC,CSVVMLASGVRETQYF
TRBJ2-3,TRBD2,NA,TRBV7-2,TGTGCCAGCAGCTTAAGCGGGGGGGTTCTTGATACGCAGTATTTT,CASSLSGGVLDTQYF
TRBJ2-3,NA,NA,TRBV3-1,TGTGCCAGCAGCCAAGATGGGTACGTTGGTGCCCCAGATACGCAGTATTTT,CASSQDGYVGAPDTQYF
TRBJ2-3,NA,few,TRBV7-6,TGTGCCAGCAGCTCTAACGGGATAGATACGCAGTATTTT,CASSSNGIDTQYF
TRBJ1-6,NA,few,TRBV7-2,TGTGCCAGCAGCCCCCGGGACGGCGGTAATTCACCCCTCCACTTT,CASSPRDGGNSPLHF
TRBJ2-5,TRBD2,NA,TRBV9,TGTGCCAGCAGCGTAGGGGGCCTAGCGGGAGAGACCCAGTACTTC,CASSVGGLAGETQYF
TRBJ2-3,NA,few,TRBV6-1,TGTGCCAGCAGTGAAAGCGGTCTTGGGACAGATACGCAGTATTTT,CASSESGLGTDTQYF
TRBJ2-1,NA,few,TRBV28,TGTGCCAGCAGTTTATCCCGGAGTGAGCAGTTCTTC,CASSLSRSEQFF